Following are 29 T cell receptor beta chains from one sample sequenced in a study of T cell changes during pregnancy in multiple sclerosis. Assay used: immunoSEQ multiplex PCR; TCRdb lists only in-frame clones, some missing. The sample lists approximately 70,000 clones; approximately 90% were seen once. Sample: peripheral blood, taken in the second trimester of pregnancy. The receptors were gathered from a female donor in good health, enrolled as a control in a pregnancy study.

As concerns this clone: A junction boundary mismatches the germline segment, possibly from a read error. The chain carries TRBV11-2 and TRBJ1-2; D gene ambiguous. Looked up from germline, CDR1 is SGHAT and CDR2 is FQNNGV. The CDR3 length is 13 residues. CDR3 in DNA: TGTGCCAGCAGCCGTCAGCGACTCTATGGCTACACCTTT. It encodes CASSRQRLYGYTF.

The chain is built from TRBV5-5 and TRBJ2-1, with TRBD1 as a possible D gene (6 bases). The V end was cut by 2 bases, the J end by 15 bases, with 15 bases between. The CDR3 extends over 12 amino acids. Germline CDR1 and CDR2: SGHKS and YYEKEE (reference sequence). CDR3 nucleotides: TGTGCCAGCAGCTTCACAGGGCCGTCAGGGTTCTTC. This codes for CASSFTGPSGFF.

CDR3 protein: CASRGQGAANEKLFF. The CDR3 DNA is TGTGCCAGCAGGGGCCAGGGGGCGGCTAATGAAAAACTGTTTTTT. V is TRBV28 and J is TRBJ1-4; 8 bases map to TRBD1. The CDR3 spans 15 residues. The germline V gene encodes CDR1 MDHEN and CDR2 SYDVKM. V was pared by 6 bases and J by 3 bases, with 6 bases of the junction left unmatched.

The chain uses TRBV25-1 and TRBJ2-3; 9 bases are shared with TRBD2. CDR3 size: 15 residues. Trimming removed 5 bases from V and 3 bases from J; junction bases left unmatched: 6. Germline CDR1 and CDR2: MGHDK and SYGVNS. CDR3 nucleotides: TGTGCCAGCAGTTCCGGCGGGAGGGGTACAGATACGCAGTATTTT. Amino acids: CASSSGGRGTDTQYF.

This chain uses TRBV4-3 with TRBJ2-5, with D unresolved. Germline CDR1 is LGHNA and CDR2 is YSLEER. The V end lost 1 base, the J end lost 2 bases, and 8 bases lay between the germline ends. The CDR3 length is 14 residues. The CDR3 here is CASSQGSSQETQYF. CDR3 bases: TGCGCCAGCAGCCAAGGTAGCAGTCAAGAGACCCAGTACTTC.

V is TRBV6-5 and J is TRBJ1-2; weak D call: TRBD1 (6 bases). This CDR3 spans 13 amino acids. Between the trimmed V and J ends, which lost 2 bases and 4 bases, there was a span of 8 bases. The V gene's germline CDR1 is MNHEY and CDR2 SVGAGI. CDR3 in amino acids: CASSYGRGYGYTF. CDR3 in DNA: TGTGCCAGCAGTTACGGCAGGGGCTATGGCTACACCTTC.

The chain recombines TRBV27 with TRBJ2-4; 7 positions agree with TRBD1. This CDR3 comprises 14 residues. V was pared by 2 bases and J by 8 bases, with 6 bases of the junction left unmatched. Germline V gene lookup returns CDR1 MNHEY and CDR2 SMNVEV (reference sequence). The CDR3: CASSLGQGGYIQYF. In DNA, the CDR3 is TGTGCCAGCAGTTTAGGACAAGGGGGCTACATTCAGTACTTC.

This clone came up a few times. This chain joins TRBV14 and TRBJ2-1; D possibly corresponds to TRBD2 (6 bases). V lost 1 base and J 5 bases, leaving 15 bases between the germline ends. This CDR3 spans 16 amino acids. Germline V gene data show CDR1 as SGHDN and CDR2 as FVKESK. The CDR3 nucleotides read TGTGCCAGCAGCCAAGTTGCCGGACTACTTAACAATGAGCAGTTCTTC. Translating gives CASSQVAGLLNNEQFF.

The chain links TRBV19 to TRBJ2-3, with 8 bases aligning to TRBD1. CDR3 size: 14 residues. V trimming: 6 bases; J trimming: 5 bases; junction bases outside the gene matches: 7. Germline CDR1 LNHDA, CDR2 SQIVND (reference sequence). For the CDR3, the DNA is TGTGCCAGTAGCACTACAGGGGGTATAGATACGCAGTATTTT. Translated, it gives CASSTTGGIDTQYF. The full variable domain, its missing parts supplied by reference TRBV19 and TRBJ2-3, is DGGITQSPKYLFRKEGQNVTLSCEQNLNHDAMYWYRQDPGQGLRLIYYSQIVNDFQKGDIAEGYSVSREKKESFPLTVTSAQKNPTAFYLCASSTTGGIDTQYFGPGTRLTVL.

This chain joins TRBV5-1 and TRBJ2-1; 15 bases are shared with TRBD2. The ends lost 4 bases at V and 13 bases at J; junction bases unmatched: 9. This CDR3 spans 15 amino acids. In germline, CDR1 is SGHRS, CDR2 YFSETQ. The CDR3: CASSAGLAGGAEQFF. The CDR3 nucleotides are TGCGCCAGCAGCGCAGGACTAGCGGGAGGGGCAGAACAGTTCTTC.

The chain uses TRBV10-3 and TRBJ2-2; 8 bases align to TRBD1. There are 14 residues in the CDR3. Per germline, CDR1 ENHRY and CDR2 SYGVKD. J was trimmed by 4 bases and V by 2 bases; bases with no gene match: 0. The DNA of the CDR3 is TGTGCCATCAGTGAGACAGGGGGCACCGGGGAGCTGTTTTTT. It is translated as CAISETGGTGELFF.

CDR3 sequence: CASSLAGERGYTF. The CDR3 DNA sequence: TGTGCCAGCAGCTTGGCGGGGGAACGTGGCTACACCTTC. The chain couples TRBV25-1 to TRBJ1-2, with D possibly being TRBD1 (5 bases). Germline V gives CDR1 MGHDK, CDR2 SYGVNS. Deletions cut 6 bases from V and 7 bases from J, with 15 bases between. This CDR3 has 13 residues.

The J gene is TRBJ2-7, the V gene TRBV28, with 12 bases lining up with TRBD2. Germline CDR1 reads MDHEN; CDR2 reads SYDVKM. The CDR3 is 14 residues long. V was clipped by 6 bases and J by 6 bases; unmatched bases: 6. The CDR3: CASSTEGLAGEQYF. Written as DNA, the CDR3 is TGTGCCAGCAGCACAGAGGGACTAGCGGGCGAGCAGTACTTC.

V usage is TRBV5-1 and J usage is TRBJ2-2; 8 nucleotides line up with TRBD2. CDR1 is SGHRS and CDR2 is YFSETQ in the germline V gene. Trimming took 3 bases from V and 4 from J; bases not matched to a gene: 14. This CDR3 is built from 18 residues. CDR3 nucleotides: TGCGCCAGCAGCTCGGCCCCTGGCGGGAGGTACGGCACCGGGGAGCTGTTTTTT. Encoded protein: CASSSAPGGRYGTGELFF.

The J gene is TRBJ2-5, the V gene TRBV4-1; 7 bases are shared with TRBD2. The trim removed 4 bases at V and 1 base at J, leaving 6 bases unmatched. Germline V gene lookup returns CDR1 MGHRA and CDR2 YSYEKL. This CDR3 is built from 15 residues. The CDR3: CASSRSGSTQETQYF. In nucleotides, the CDR3 is TGCGCCAGCAGCCGTAGCGGGTCCACCCAAGAGACCCAGTACTTC.

The chain recombines TRBV29-1 with TRBJ1-1, with unresolved D. Trimming took 5 bases from V and 0 from J, leaving 7 bases between them. CDR3 length: 12 amino acids. The germline V gene has CDR1 SQVTM and CDR2 ANQGSEA. The CDR3 here is CSVTEMNTEAFF. The CDR3 DNA sequence: TGCAGCGTTACAGAAATGAACACTGAAGCTTTCTTT.

This chain connects TRBV20-1 to TRBJ2-7; D is possibly TRBD2 (5 bases). Germline V gene data show CDR1 as DFQATT and CDR2 as SNEGSKA (reference sequence). V lost 3 bases, J lost 5 bases, and 8 bases lay in between. The CDR3 runs to 11 residues. The CDR3 DNA follows: TGCAGTGCTAGTATGCGGGACGAGCAGTACTTC. Its protein product is CSASMRDEQYF.

The V call is TRBV28, the J call TRBJ2-1, with 14 bases matching TRBD2. The CDR3 totals 15 residues. Trimming took 11 bases from V and 3 from J; bases not matched to a gene: 6. Germline CDR1 is MDHEN and CDR2 is SYDVKM. As DNA, the CDR3 is TGTGCCGCCCGGACTAGCGGGGGGAACTACAATGAGCAGTTCTTC. Translating gives CAARTSGGNYNEQFF.

The genes are TRBV7-2 and TRBJ1-6; possible D gene TRBD1, 6 bases. The V end was cut by 2 bases, the J end by 4 bases, with 15 bases between. CDR3 size: 17 residues. Germline V gene data show CDR1 as SGHTA and CDR2 as FQGNSA. The CDR3 loop is CASSLNAGAIYNSPLHF. For the CDR3, the DNA is TGTGCCAGCAGCTTAAACGCAGGGGCGATATATAATTCACCCCTCCACTTT. Full variable domain (missing parts from reference TRBV7-2 and TRBJ1-6): GAGVSQSPSNKVTEKGKDVELRCDPISGHTALYWYRQSLGQGLEFLIYFQGNSAPDKSGLPSDRFSAERTGGSVSTLTIQRTQQEDSAVYLCASSLNAGAIYNSPLHFGNGTRLTVT.

The table lists this clone with a count of one. The chain carries TRBV7-9 and TRBJ2-2; 7 bases align to TRBD1. The germline V gene encodes CDR1 SEHNR and CDR2 FQNEAQ (reference sequence). The V gene end was trimmed by 6 bases and the J gene end by 9 bases; junction bases not matched to a gene: 7. The CDR3 is 13 amino acids. The CDR3 is CASSLQGTRELFF. In DNA form, the CDR3 reads TGTGCCAGCAGTCTACAGGGGACCAGGGAGCTGTTTTTT.

This clone was seen more than once but under ten times. The chain combines TRBV7-9 with TRBJ1-1; 7 positions match TRBD1. Germline V gene sequence: CDR1 SEHNR, CDR2 FQNEAQ (reference sequence). CDR3 length: 17 amino acids. After removal of 1 base from V and 1 base from J, the junction contained 9 bases not matched to a gene. CDR3 sequence: CASSLVATHRGNTEAFF. The CDR3, as DNA: TGTGCCAGCAGCTTAGTAGCGACCCACAGGGGGAACACTGAAGCTTTCTTT. The full variable domain, with the rest looked up from reference TRBV7-9 and TRBJ1-1, is DTGVSQNPRHKITKRGQNVTFRCDPISEHNRLYWYRQTLGQGPEFLTYFQNEAQLEKSRLLSDRFSAERPKGSFSTLEIQRTEQGDSAMYLCASSLVATHRGNTEAFFGQGTRLTVV.

This chain connects TRBV5-1 to TRBJ2-6, with 10 bases matching TRBD1. The germline CDR1 and CDR2 sequences are SGHRS and YFSETQ. The CDR3 consists of 17 residues. V trimming: 0 bases; J trimming: 3 bases; junction bases outside the gene matches: 3. The CDR3 nucleotides read TGCGCCAGCAGCTTGGGGACAGGGGGAAGTGGGGCCAACGTCCTGACTTTC. This codes for CASSLGTGGSGANVLTF.

The chain is built from TRBV7-9 and TRBJ1-1; D is unresolved. Trimming removed 3 bases from V and 0 bases from J, with 8 bases in between. The CDR3 is 14 residues long. From germline, CDR1 is SEHNR and CDR2 FQNEAQ (reference sequence). In DNA, the CDR3 is TGTGCCAGCAGCTTGAATGAGATGAACACTGAAGCTTTCTTT. Encoded protein: CASSLNEMNTEAFF.

The rearrangement uses TRBV7-9 and TRBJ1-2, with 7 nucleotides matching TRBD1. The CDR3 consists of 14 residues. V lost 5 bases and J lost 6; bases outside the gene matches: 9. Germline V gives CDR1 SEHNR, CDR2 FQNEAQ (reference sequence). This chain's CDR3 is CASSHRTGVNGYTF. The CDR3 nucleotides read TGTGCCAGCAGCCACAGAACAGGGGTAAATGGCTACACCTTC.

The CDR3 spells CASRKSPGLANEQYF. CDR3 nucleotides: TGTGCCAGCAGGAAGTCTCCGGGACTAGCCAACGAGCAGTACTTC. This chain uses TRBV11-2 with TRBJ2-7, with TRBD2 identical over 9 bases. V lost 6 bases to trimming and J lost 5 bases; unmatched junction nucleotides: 11. The V gene's germline CDR1 is SGHAT and CDR2 FQNNGV. There are 15 residues in the CDR3.

This chain joins TRBV5-1 and TRBJ1-2, with 8 nucleotides matching TRBD1. V lost 4 bases to trimming and J lost 7 bases; unmatched junction nucleotides: 6. The germline CDR1 and CDR2 sequences are SGHRS and YFSETQ. The CDR3 is made up of 13 amino acids. CDR3 nucleotide sequence: TGCGCCAGCAGCCCGGACAGGGAGGGTGGCTACACCTTC. Its translation: CASSPDREGGYTF.

This chain connects TRBV5-1 to TRBJ2-7, with TRBD2 matching 8 bases. Unmatched junction bases numbered 9, after V lost 4 bases and J lost 3 bases. The CDR3 has 15 amino acids. Germline V gene lookup returns CDR1 SGHRS and CDR2 YFSETQ. Written as DNA, the CDR3 is TGCGCCAGCAGCCTCGGGGGGGGGCTAGGCTACGAGCAGTACTTC. Encoded protein: CASSLGGGLGYEQYF.

The chain uses TRBV28 and TRBJ2-7; 8 positions match TRBD1. After removal of 5 bases from V and 0 bases from J, the junction contained 9 bases not matched to a gene. Per germline, CDR1 MDHEN and CDR2 SYDVKM. CDR3 size: 16 residues. The CDR3 loop is CASSGGQAQSSYEQYF. The CDR3 DNA reads TGTGCCAGCAGTGGGGGACAGGCGCAAAGCTCCTACGAGCAGTACTTC.

The chain joins TRBV2 to TRBJ2-6; TRBD1 is a possible D gene (6 bases). CDR3 size: 15 residues. The V gene lost 4 bases and the J gene lost 2 bases, with 9 bases spanning the gap. Germline V gene lookup returns CDR1 SNHLY and CDR2 FYNNEI. CDR3 nucleotide sequence: TGTGCCAGCAGTGGAACAGGGACTGGGGCCAACGTCCTGACTTTC. Protein sequence: CASSGTGTGANVLTF.